Following are 21 T cell receptor beta chains from one sample sequenced in a study of regulatory T cells in long-lasting Graves disease. The time point was: newly diagnosed GD, antithyroid drugs for less than 3 months. RNA extracted from PBMCs served as the sequencing template. TCR beta libraries were built with iRepertoire HTBI primers and Arm-PCR of CDR3 regions. TCRdb redid the calling of the multiplex PCR reads with MiXCR, one entry per CDR3 protein. The sample has some 460,000 distinct CDR3 sequences; about a sixth are singletons. This same sample was also taken into another study, of T cells in Graves' hyperthyroidism and ophthalmopathy.

Sequencing used peripheral blood mononuclear cells (PBMCs), obtained at new diagnosis, from a patient treated with antithyroid drugs. The receptors were sampled from a man aged 35 to 55 with Graves disease.

About this clonotype: A read error is possible here, since a much larger clone lies one base away. The chain is built from TRBV20-1 and TRBJ2-7, with D uncertain. Trimming removed 0 bases from V and 7 bases from J, with 19 bases in between. The length of the CDR3 is 15 residues. Germline CDR1 is DFQATT and CDR2 is SNEGSKA (reference sequence). CDR3 amino acids: CSARDSRRAWDEQYF. The CDR3 nucleotides read TGCAGTGCTAGAGATAGCAGGAGAGCCTGGGATGAGCAGTACTTC.

Notes on this clonotype: With a much larger clone just one base away, this may be a read error. The rearrangement links TRBV30 to TRBJ2-1; D possibly corresponds to TRBD2 (5 bases). V was shortened by 3 bases and J by 7 bases, with 19 bases between the two germline ends. CDR3 size: 15 residues. Germline loops: CDR1 GTSNPN, CDR2 SVGIG (reference sequence). The CDR3 spells CAWRVRGSRRNEQFF. The DNA for the CDR3 is TGTGCCTGGAGGGTAAGAGGGTCCCGGAGAAATGAGCAGTTCTTC.

This clonotype was found many times. The V call is TRBV2, the J call TRBJ2-5, with D tentatively TRBD1 (6 bases). Trimming removed 5 bases at V and 4 bases at J, with 14 bases between. Germline V CDR1 and CDR2: SNHLY, FYNNEI. The CDR3 runs to 14 residues. The CDR3 sequence is CASSKGAGAETQYF. CDR3 sequence (DNA): TGTGCCAGCAGTAAAGGGGCAGGGGCAGAGACCCAGTACTTC.

This clonotype has ten or more counts. The chain joins TRBV11-2 to TRBJ2-3, with a weak D call TRBD1 (5 bases). The CDR3 has 15 residues. V dropped 5 bases and J dropped 8 bases, with 20 bases sitting between them. Germline V CDR1 and CDR2: SGHAT, FQNNGV. Here the CDR3 DNA reads TGTGCCAGCAGCCCGATGGAAGGGGCCCCCGCTACGCAGTATTTT. Protein product: CASSPMEGAPATQYF.

In its sample, this clonotype was seen a few times. This chain uses TRBV4-1 with TRBJ1-1; 7 bases are shared with TRBD1. Germline V gene sequence: CDR1 MGHRA, CDR2 YSYEKL. The trim removed 4 bases at V and 1 base at J, leaving 6 bases unmatched. This CDR3 comprises 15 residues. The chain's CDR3 is CASSPVDRKNTEAFF. The CDR3 DNA is TGCGCCAGCAGCCCGGTGGACAGGAAGAACACTGAAGCTTTCTTT.

This clonotype has more than one count but fewer than ten. The V and J genes are TRBV24-1 and TRBJ1-1; the D gene is possibly TRBD1 (6 bases). Trimming removed 9 bases from V and 4 bases from J, with 14 bases in between. Germline loops: CDR1 KGHDR, CDR2 SFDVKD. The CDR3 is 13 amino acids. CDR3 sequence (DNA): TGTGCCACCGGGGGGGACACCCCCACTGAAGCTTTCTTT. It yields the protein CATGGDTPTEAFF.

About this clonotype itself: A read error likely explains this, since a far larger clone differs by one base. The rearrangement joins TRBV11-3 to TRBJ2-7; 8 positions match TRBD2. V was clipped by 5 bases and J by 5 bases; unmatched bases: 20. The CDR3 contains 18 residues. Germline CDR1 SGHNT, CDR2 YENEEA. The CDR3 coding sequence is TGTGCCAGCAGCCTGCAGACTAGCGAGAGTTTCCAGGTCCACGAGCAGTACTTC. As protein: CASSLQTSESFQVHEQYF.

Ten or more counts support this clonotype. The CDR3 sequence is CASSVIRGYGYTF. In DNA, the CDR3 is TGTGCCAGCAGTGTTATCAGGGGCTATGGCTACACCTTC. The chain couples TRBV2 to TRBJ1-2, with TRBD1 as a possible D gene (6 bases). Germline V gives CDR1 SNHLY, CDR2 FYNNEI. Trimming removed 4 bases at V and 4 bases at J, with 10 bases between. The CDR3 covers 13 residues.

This clonotype has ten or more counts. The rearrangement uses TRBV6-1 and TRBJ1-3, with 9 bases fitting TRBD1. CDR3 length equals 17 residues. Germline V gene data show CDR1 as MNHNS and CDR2 as SASEGT. Germline trimming cut 5 bases from V and 3 bases from J; bases unmatched to any gene: 11. In nucleotides, the CDR3 is TGTGCCAGCAGTCCGCCGGGACAGGGTTTCGTTGGAAACACCATATATTTT. As protein: CASSPPGQGFVGNTIYF.

In its sample, this clonotype was seen many times. V is TRBV5-1 and J is TRBJ1-1; 10 bases fit TRBD1. The CDR3 runs to 16 residues. V lost 0 bases, J lost 6 bases, and 8 bases stayed unmatched. Germline V gene sequence: CDR1 SGHRS, CDR2 YFSETQ. Here the CDR3 DNA reads TGCGCCAGCAGCTTGGGGACCGGGACAGGGGTTTCTGAAGCTTTCTTT. Translating it yields CASSLGTGTGVSEAFF.

This clonotype was observed many times. The chain links TRBV9 to TRBJ2-7; 8 bases line up with TRBD1. CDR1 and CDR2 from the germline V gene are SGDLS and YYNGEE. This CDR3 has 15 amino acids. The ends lost 0 bases at V and 2 bases at J; junction bases unmatched: 4. The CDR3 coding sequence is TGTGCCAGCAGCGTAGGGACAGGGTATGCCTACGAGCAGTACTTC. It specifies CASSVGTGYAYEQYF.

This clonotype came up many times. CDR3 nucleotide sequence: TGCGCCAGCAAGACTAGCGGCAACACAGATACGCAGTATTTT. The encoded protein is CASKTSGNTDTQYF. The chain links TRBV5-1 to TRBJ2-3; TRBD2 matches 9 bases. With 6 bases clipped from V and 2 bases from J, the junction kept 4 bases outside the gene matches. Per the germline V gene, CDR1 is SGHRS and CDR2 is YFSETQ. This CDR3 is 14 amino acids long. Using reference TRBV5-1 and TRBJ2-3 for the parts outside the CDR3, the full variable domain is KAGVTQTPRYLIKTRGQQVTLSCSPISGHRSVSWYQQTPGQGLQFLFEYFSETQRNKGNFPGRFSGRQFSNSRSEMNVSTLELGDSALYLCASKTSGNTDTQYFGPGTRLTVL.

This clonotype was seen ten or more times. CDR3 sequence reads: CAISESLAGGTDTQYF. CDR3 DNA sequence: TGTGCCATCAGTGAGTCCCTAGCGGGAGGCACAGATACGCAGTATTTT. This chain joins TRBV10-3 and TRBJ2-3, with 10 bases that match TRBD2. Germline assignment: CDR1 ENHRY and CDR2 SYGVKD. The CDR3 extends over 16 amino acids. With V trimmed by 0 bases and J by 1 base, 1 base remained unmatched.

This clonotype was picked up one time. The rearrangement links TRBV12-5 to TRBJ2-2; D tentatively fits TRBD1 or TRBD2 (5 bases each). CDR3 length equals 16 residues. Germline loops: CDR1 LGHNT, CDR2 FRNRAP. The V end lost 0 bases, the J end lost 4 bases, and 12 bases lay between the germline ends. This CDR3 reads CASGLVHGAATGELFF. The CDR3 bases are TGTGCTAGTGGTTTGGTACACGGGGCCGCCACCGGGGAGCTGTTTTTT. Full variable domain (missing parts from reference TRBV12-5 and TRBJ2-2): DARVTQTPRHKVTEMGQEVTMRCQPILGHNTVFWYRQTMMQGLELLAYFRNRAPLDDSGMPKDRFSAEMPDATLATLKIQPSEPRDSAVYFCASGLVHGAATGELFFGEGSRLTVL.

This clonotype was found many times. V and J are TRBV7-6 and TRBJ2-1, with 12 positions matching TRBD2. This CDR3 spans 16 amino acids. J gave up 8 bases and V 2 bases, and 7 bases lay outside the gene matches. The germline V gene has CDR1 SGHVS and CDR2 FNYEAQ. For the CDR3, the DNA is TGTGCCAGCAGCTTATCGTCGCTAGCGGGAGGGGATGAGCAGTTCTTC. Protein: CASSLSSLAGGDEQFF.

Ten or more counts support this clonotype. The rearrangement uses TRBV2 and TRBJ2-5; D may match TRBD1 or TRBD2 (6 bases each). This CDR3 spans 14 amino acids. Germline V gives CDR1 SNHLY, CDR2 FYNNEI. CDR3 region: CASRGGRFEETQYF. The CDR3 coding sequence is TGTGCGAGCCGAGGGGGGCGATTTGAAGAGACCCAGTACTTC.

For this clonotype: This is likely an artifact of a read error, given a far larger clone one base away. CDR3 region: CSARVPSTYNEQFF. The CDR3 DNA follows: TGCAGTGCTAGAGTCCCTAGCACCTACAATGAGCAATTCTTC. V and J are TRBV20-1 and TRBJ2-1; TRBD2 might be the D (5 bases). CDR1 and CDR2 from the germline V gene are DFQATT and SNEGSKA (reference sequence). CDR3 length: 14 residues.

On this clonotype itself: A much larger clonotype is one base distant, so this may be a read error. This chain connects TRBV2 to TRBJ1-2; perhaps TRBD1 as D (6 bases). Per germline, CDR1 SNHLY and CDR2 FYNNEI. The CDR3 runs to 12 residues. CDR3 sequence: CANSGTISGYTF. The DNA for the CDR3 is TGTGCCAACAGTGGGACAATTTCTGGCTACACCTTC.

As to this clonotype: A much larger clone lies a single base off, so this may be a read error. CDR3 amino acids: CASSYELVGGYEQYF. CDR3 DNA: TGTGCCAGCAGTTACGAGCTAGTGGGAGGTTACGAGCAGTACTTC. This chain joins TRBV6-5 and TRBJ2-7; D is possibly TRBD2 (6 bases). CDR3 length: 15 residues. V gave up 2 bases and J gave up 4 bases, with 15 bases separating them. Looked up from germline, CDR1 is MNHEY and CDR2 is SVGAGI.

The rearrangement joins TRBV15 to TRBJ1-4; D remains unclear. The length of the CDR3 is 16 residues. Germline V CDR1 and CDR2: LNHNV, YYDKDF (reference sequence). The ends were cut back, 1 base at V and 3 bases at J, with 12 bases in the middle. CDR3 amino acids: CATSRGQRSANEKLFF. CDR3 DNA sequence: TGTGCCACCAGCAGAGGTCAACGTTCGGCTAATGAAAAACTGTTTTTT.

The chain carries TRBV20-1 and TRBJ2-1; D not resolved. Germline CDR1 and CDR2: DFQATT and SNEGSKA (reference sequence). This CDR3 spans 13 amino acids. V was cut by 4 bases and J by 0 bases, with 7 bases left in between. CDR3 nucleotides: TGCAGTGCTACCAGTAGCTCCTACAATGAGCAGTTCTTC. It codes for CSATSSSYNEQFF.